The 23 T cell receptor beta chains listed next were all sequenced from one sample in a study of siplizumab effects on memory and regulatory T cells (dated by TCRdb to between 2018 and 2021). Preparation of the library involved the immunoSEQ multiplex PCR assay. This is the immuneACCESS table as TCRdb keeps it, with only in-frame sequences that have V and J called. A part of the clones is gone; compared with another copy, unresolved V genes explain less than half, and the rest is unexplained. The sample data list some 56,000 clones, and just over 95% of these were observed just once. The ten largest make up approximately 1% of the sample. Sequenced: naive CD8+ T cells sorted from blood. In the paper's terms, the cell subset or site label means: unstimulated naive T cells. The source is a human donor in good health.

The sample holds one count of this clone. This chain connects TRBV6-4 to TRBJ2-7, with D perhaps TRBD2 (6 bases). Deletions cut 3 bases from V and 6 bases from J, with 12 bases between. Germline-derived CDR1 and CDR2 are MRHNA and SNTAGT. CDR3 size: 13 residues. CDR3 nucleotide sequence: TGTGCCAGCAGTGAGGGACTGGGTAGCGAGCAGTACTTC. Its translation: CASSEGLGSEQYF.

V usage is TRBV28 and J usage is TRBJ1-1, with a possible D match to TRBD1 (5 bases). V shed 2 bases and J shed 1 base, with 8 bases lying between them. In germline, CDR1 is MDHEN, CDR2 SYDVKM. The CDR3 is 14 residues long. The CDR3 sequence is CASSLGGTNTEAFF. Written as DNA, the CDR3 is TGTGCCAGCAGTTTAGGGGGGACGAACACTGAAGCTTTCTTT.

The genes are TRBV30 and TRBJ1-1; D possibly corresponds to TRBD1 (5 bases). CDR3 size: 15 residues. The V end lost 0 bases, the J end lost 4 bases, and 15 bases lay between the germline ends. Germline V gene data show CDR1 as GTSNPN and CDR2 as SVGIG (reference sequence). The CDR3 spells CAWSVSLGGATEAFF. CDR3 nucleotides: TGTGCCTGGAGTGTCTCGCTAGGCGGGGCCACTGAAGCTTTCTTT.

This chain uses TRBV28 with TRBJ2-2; the match to TRBD2 covers 9 bases. Germline lookup yields CDR1 MDHEN and CDR2 SYDVKM. V was clipped by 8 bases and J by 6 bases; unmatched bases: 7. The CDR3 sequence is 14 residues long. CDR3 bases: TGTGCCAGCGATCGGGTAGCGGGAGCCGGGGAGCTGTTTTTT. Its protein product is CASDRVAGAGELFF.

The chain uses TRBV6-5 and TRBJ1-2; 8 nucleotides line up with TRBD1. Germline trimming cut 5 bases from V and 6 bases from J; bases unmatched to any gene: 5. The CDR3 length is 13 residues. Germline V CDR1 and CDR2: MNHEY, SVGAGI. CDR3 sequence reads: CASSPRTGNGYTF. CDR3 bases: TGTGCCAGCAGTCCGAGGACAGGGAATGGCTACACCTTC.

The chain couples TRBV4-2 to TRBJ1-4; D remains unclear. Germline V gene sequence: CDR1 LGHNA, CDR2 YNFKEQ. The CDR3 runs 13 residues. Deletions cut 4 bases from V and 8 bases from J, with 11 bases between. This chain's CDR3 is CASSLLGEEKLFF. In DNA form, the CDR3 reads TGTGCCAGCAGCCTATTGGGTGAGGAAAAACTGTTTTTT.

V gene TRBV30 combines with J gene TRBJ2-7, with D possibly TRBD1 on 6 matching bases. Trimming took 3 bases from V and 4 from J, leaving 10 bases between them. Germline loops: CDR1 GTSNPN, CDR2 SVGIG (reference sequence). The CDR3 spans 12 residues. The DNA of the CDR3 is TGTGCCTGGAGAGGGGGTTCATACGAGCAGTACTTC. It specifies CAWRGGSYEQYF.

Comments on this clone: The same CDR3 also results from other DNA sequences found in this sample. The rearrangement joins TRBV28 to TRBJ2-5; D remains ambiguous. Germline values: CDR1 MDHEN, CDR2 SYDVKM. This CDR3 region has 14 residues. V was clipped by 5 bases and J by 1 base, with 11 bases between them. As DNA, the CDR3 is TGTGCCAGCAGTCCTCTGGGCGGCCAAGAGACCCAGTACTTC. It translates to CASSPLGGQETQYF.

V and J are TRBV13 and TRBJ2-5; D is undetermined. V was trimmed by 3 bases and J by 1 base, leaving 12 bases between them. The CDR3 length is 15 residues. In germline, CDR1 is PRHDT, CDR2 FYEKMQ (reference sequence). The CDR3, as DNA: TGTGCCAGCAGCTTCTCCTCGAGGCCCCAAGAGACCCAGTACTTC. This translates into CASSFSSRPQETQYF.

CDR3 nucleotide sequence: TGTGCCAGCAGTTCACCGGGACATCCCAACAATGAGCAGTTCTTC. Translation: CASSSPGHPNNEQFF. This sequence joins TRBV7-9 and TRBJ2-1; tentative D call: TRBD1 (6 bases). CDR1 is SEHNR and CDR2 is FQNEAQ in the germline V gene (reference sequence). With 6 bases removed from V and 5 bases from J, the gap between germline ends came to 17 bases. The CDR3 is 15 amino acids.

This clone was picked up one time. The chain joins TRBV18 to TRBJ1-2; TRBD1 aligns across 8 bases. CDR1 is KGHSH, CDR2 LQKENI, per germline. The CDR3 consists of 13 residues. The V and J ends lost 1 base and 6 bases, in that order; junction bases with no gene match: 1. For the CDR3, the DNA is TGTGCCAGCTCACCACTGGGACAGGATGGCTACACCTTC. It is translated as CASSPLGQDGYTF. The full variable domain, completed using reference TRBV18 and TRBJ1-2, is NAGVMQNPRHLVRRRGQEARLRCSPMKGHSHVYWYRQLPEEGLKFMVYLQKENIIDESGMPKERFSAEFPKEGPSILRIQQVVRGDSAAYFCASSPLGQDGYTFGSGTRLTVV.

The rearrangement joins TRBV9 to TRBJ2-7; the match to TRBD2 covers 8 bases. The CDR3 spans 17 residues. The ends lost 4 bases at V and 2 bases at J; junction bases unmatched: 14. Germline CDR1 SGDLS, CDR2 YYNGEE. CDR3 bases: TGTGCCAGCAGCAATTTTAATAGCGGGGAAGGCCCCTACGAGCAGTACTTC. This sequence encodes CASSNFNSGEGPYEQYF.

The rearrangement joins TRBV29-1 to TRBJ2-7; the match to TRBD2 covers 10 bases. This CDR3 is built from 13 residues. Unmatched junction bases numbered 6, after V lost 8 bases and J lost 2 bases. CDR1 and CDR2 from the germline V gene are SQVTM and ANQGSEA. Here the CDR3 DNA reads TGCAGCTTTCGGACTAGCGGTCCCTACGAGCAGTACTTC. It yields the protein CSFRTSGPYEQYF.

The J gene is TRBJ2-3, the V gene TRBV14; D is undetermined. There are 13 residues in the CDR3. V shed 4 bases and J shed 6 bases, with 11 bases lying between them. Germline CDR1 reads SGHDN; CDR2 reads FVKESK. The CDR3 loop reads CASSPKRVDTQYF. For the CDR3, the DNA is TGTGCCAGCAGCCCTAAACGAGTCGATACGCAGTATTTT.

This rearrangement joins TRBV28 to TRBJ1-5, with D maybe TRBD1 (6 bases). Germline CDR1 and CDR2: MDHEN and SYDVKM. CDR3 length: 14 residues. V gave up 5 bases and J gave up 3 bases, with 11 bases separating them. CDR3 loop: CASSADRSNQPQHF. CDR3 in DNA: TGTGCCAGCAGTGCCGACAGGTCCAATCAGCCCCAGCATTTT.

The chain employs TRBV30 and TRBJ2-7; D uncertain. Deletions cut 0 bases from V and 3 bases from J, with 9 bases between. Germline V gene data show CDR1 as GTSNPN and CDR2 as SVGIG (reference sequence). CDR3 length: 13 amino acids. The CDR3: CAWSVARNYEQYF. As DNA, the CDR3 is TGTGCCTGGAGTGTTGCCAGAAACTACGAGCAGTACTTC.

This chain uses TRBV5-1 with TRBJ2-3; D remains ambiguous. The ends were cut back, 2 bases at V and 11 bases at J, with 12 bases in the middle. There are 12 residues in the CDR3. Germline V CDR1 and CDR2: SGHRS, YFSETQ. The CDR3 DNA follows: TGCGCCAGCAGCTTAGAAGGTGCTGGGCAGTATTTT. It specifies CASSLEGAGQYF. Complete variable domain (other parts from reference TRBV5-1 and TRBJ2-3): KAGVTQTPRYLIKTRGQQVTLSCSPISGHRSVSWYQQTPGQGLQFLFEYFSETQRNKGNFPGRFSGRQFSNSRSEMNVSTLELGDSALYLCASSLEGAGQYFGPGTRLTVL.

The rearrangement links TRBV14 to TRBJ2-7; no definite D call. V lost 0 bases and J lost 7, with 16 bases in between. The length of the CDR3 is 15 residues. Germline V lookup: CDR1 SGHDN, CDR2 FVKESK. In nucleotides, the CDR3 is TGTGCCAGCAGCCAAGATTATTATCCGGGTGGAGAGCAGTACTTC. This codes for CASSQDYYPGGEQYF.

The chain has TRBV29-1 and TRBJ2-1; either TRBD1 or TRBD2 may fit D (7 bases each). With 6 bases removed from V and 4 bases from J, the gap between germline ends came to 19 bases. CDR1 and CDR2 from the germline V gene are SQVTM and ANQGSEA. CDR3 length equals 15 residues. DNA of the CDR3: TGCAGCGTCTGGGGGGAGGGGGCCGATTACAATGAGCAGTTCTTC. This sequence encodes CSVWGEGADYNEQFF.

The chain couples TRBV27 to TRBJ1-4; maybe TRBD1 (5 bases). Between the trimmed V and J ends, which lost 5 bases and 6 bases, there was a span of 16 bases. CDR1 and CDR2 (germline): MNHEY, SMNVEV (reference sequence). CDR3 length equals 15 residues. The CDR3 sequence: CASSLRRGGDEKLFF. CDR3 coding DNA: TGTGCCAGCAGTCTCCGCCGGGGGGGGGATGAAAAACTGTTTTTT.

This rearrangement joins TRBV5-1 to TRBJ2-7; D not certain. This CDR3 has 13 amino acids. V shed 1 base and J shed 4 bases, with 9 bases lying between them. Germline-derived CDR1 and CDR2 are SGHRS and YFSETQ. CDR3 in DNA: TGCGCCAGCAGCTTGTATGGAATTTACGAGCAGTACTTC. This translates into CASSLYGIYEQYF.

The chain links TRBV25-1 to TRBJ2-1; possible D gene TRBD1, 6 bases. The germline V gene encodes CDR1 MGHDK and CDR2 SYGVNS. The V end lost 1 base, the J end lost 9 bases, and 13 bases lay between the germline ends. The CDR3 sequence is 14 residues long. DNA of the CDR3: TGTGCCAGCAGTGAATCGCCAGGGGCTGGTGAGCAGTTCTTC. Protein product: CASSESPGAGEQFF. Filled out from reference TRBV25-1 and TRBJ2-1, the complete variable domain reads EADIYQTPRYLVIGTGKKITLECSQTMGHDKMYWYQQDPGMELHLIHYSYGVNSTEKGDLSSESTVSRIRTEHFPLTLESARPSHTSQYLCASSESPGAGEQFFGPGTRLTVL.

The rearrangement links TRBV9 to TRBJ2-2; D call uncertain. The CDR3 has 11 residues. CDR1 SGDLS and CDR2 YYNGEE come from the germline V gene. The germline V and J ends were trimmed by 7 bases and 3 bases, with 4 bases remaining between them. The CDR3 sequence is CASGHTGELFF. In DNA form, the CDR3 reads TGTGCCAGCGGGCACACCGGGGAGCTGTTTTTT.